Listed below are T cell receptor beta chains from one sample, sequenced in a study of shared clonotypes between healthy human individuals. TCRdb's table, derived via immunoSEQ multiplex PCR, lists solely in-frame clones and lacks some. The sample comprises about 2 million clones, around 96% of which are singletons, and roughly 1.1% rests with the top ten. The sequenced sample was naive CD8+ T cells sorted from blood. The receptors stem from a man aged 18-30 years in good health. CDR3s include the opening cysteine and the closing phenylalanine or tryptophan. The D gene is left open where the match is weak. Not all rows give a size; the values are once, few, many and, for expanded clones, a class.

D gene	V gene	clone size	J gene	CDR3 protein	CDR3 DNA
.	TRBV27	.	TRBJ2-3	CASSLSNSRHTQYF	TGTGCCAGCAGTTTATCGAATAGCAGGCATACGCAGTATTTT
.	TRBV27	once	TRBJ2-2	CASSLRLVPGELFF	TGTGCCAGCAGTTTGAGGCTAGTTCCCGGGGAGCTGTTTTTT
.	TRBV28	.	TRBJ1-4	CASSLNLAANEKLFF	TGTGCCAGCAGTTTAAATCTGGCGGCTAATGAAAAACTGTTTTTT
.	TRBV28	.	TRBJ2-7	CASSFPRGEQYF	TGTGCCAGCAGTTTTCCCAGGGGCGAGCAGTACTTC
TRBD2	TRBV29-1	.	TRBJ2-1	CSVEDGTSGTGPYNEQFF	TGCAGCGTCGAGGACGGGACTAGCGGGACCGGTCCTTACAATGAGCAGTTCTTC
.	TRBV5-4	.	TRBJ2-5	CASSFRTEQETQYF	TGTGCCAGCAGCTTCCGGACGGAGCAAGAGACCCAGTACTTC
.	TRBV7-9	.	TRBJ2-5	CASTETGGGATETQYF	TGTGCCAGCACCGAGACTGGAGGGGGGGCAACTGAGACCCAGTACTTC
TRBD2	TRBV27	.	TRBJ2-7	CASGVFSGGAQYF	TGTGCCAGCGGGGTTTTTAGCGGGGGTGCGCAGTACTTC
.	TRBV4-1	.	TRBJ2-3	CASSHGGSSTDTQYF	TGCGCCAGCAGCCATGGTGGATCTAGCACAGATACGCAGTATTTT
.	TRBV9	.	TRBJ2-5	CASSVEGGGPETQYF	TGTGCCAGCAGCGTAGAAGGGGGAGGTCCAGAGACCCAGTACTTC
.	TRBV5-1	.	TRBJ2-5	CASSLVVGSPETQYF	TGCGCCAGCAGCTTGGTGGTCGGGTCCCCGGAGACCCAGTACTTC
TRBD1	TRBV5-4	.	TRBJ2-2	CASSQDRGPNTGELFF	TGTGCCAGCAGCCAGGACAGGGGGCCAAACACCGGGGAGCTGTTTTTT
.	TRBV9	few	TRBJ1-1	CASSGMNTEAFF	TGTGCCAGCAGCGGGATGAACACTGAAGCTTTCTTT
.	TRBV30	.	TRBJ2-3	CAWGSRPSPDTQYF	TGTGCCTGGGGATCGAGGCCGTCTCCAGATACGCAGTATTTT
.	TRBV27	.	TRBJ2-5	CASRVHREETQYF	TGTGCCAGCAGGGTCCATAGGGAAGAGACCCAGTACTTC
.	TRBV4-1	.	TRBJ2-3	CASGEGYDTQYF	TGCGCCAGTGGGGAAGGGTATGATACGCAGTATTTT
.	TRBV7-9	.	TRBJ2-2	CASSFRLPGTGELFF	TGTGCCAGCAGCTTCCGACTTCCCGGAACCGGGGAGCTGTTTTTT
.	TRBV10-3	.	TRBJ2-7	CAISELRLGEQYF	TGTGCCATCAGTGAGTTGCGGTTGGGGGAGCAGTACTTC
.	TRBV5-4	.	TRBJ2-1	CASSLQQVGNEQFF	TGTGCCAGCAGCTTGCAACAGGTTGGCAATGAGCAGTTCTTC
.	TRBV4-1	.	TRBJ2-3	CASSHEPGLSTDTQYF	TGCGCCAGCAGCCATGAACCGGGACTCAGCACAGATACGCAGTATTTT
.	TRBV29-1	.	TRBJ2-3	CSVQGNREGDTDTQYF	TGCAGCGTCCAAGGGAACAGGGAAGGGGACACAGATACGCAGTATTTT
TRBD1	TRBV4-1	.	TRBJ1-1	CASSLQGAADEAFF	TGCGCCAGCAGCCTACAGGGGGCGGCTGATGAAGCTTTCTTT
.	TRBV10-2	.	TRBJ1-1	CASSEVGMNTEAFF	TGCGCCAGCAGTGAGGTGGGAATGAACACTGAAGCTTTCTTT
.	TRBV9	.	TRBJ2-1	CASSAPVSSYNEQFF	TGTGCCAGCAGCGCCCCAGTTAGCTCCTACAATGAGCAGTTCTTC
TRBD1	TRBV27	once	TRBJ2-1	CASSHVGTGANEQFF	TGTGCCAGCAGTCACGTCGGGACAGGGGCCAATGAGCAGTTCTTC
.	TRBV5-4	.	TRBJ2-5	CASSLQGIEETQYF	TGTGCCAGCAGCCTCCAGGGGATTGAAGAGACCCAGTACTTC
.	TRBV2	.	TRBJ1-1	CASSDAGDTEAFF	TGTGCCAGCAGTGATGCAGGGGACACTGAAGCTTTCTTT